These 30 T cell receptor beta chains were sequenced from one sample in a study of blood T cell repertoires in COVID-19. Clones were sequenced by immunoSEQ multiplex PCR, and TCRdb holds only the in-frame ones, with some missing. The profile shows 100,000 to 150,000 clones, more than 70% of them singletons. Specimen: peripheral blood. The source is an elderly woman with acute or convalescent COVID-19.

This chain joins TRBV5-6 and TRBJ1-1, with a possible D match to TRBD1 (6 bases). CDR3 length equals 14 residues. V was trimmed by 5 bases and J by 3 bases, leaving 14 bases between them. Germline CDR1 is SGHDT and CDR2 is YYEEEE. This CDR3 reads CASRKQGIDTEAFF. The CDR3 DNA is TGTGCCAGCAGAAAACAGGGTATCGACACTGAAGCTTTCTTT.

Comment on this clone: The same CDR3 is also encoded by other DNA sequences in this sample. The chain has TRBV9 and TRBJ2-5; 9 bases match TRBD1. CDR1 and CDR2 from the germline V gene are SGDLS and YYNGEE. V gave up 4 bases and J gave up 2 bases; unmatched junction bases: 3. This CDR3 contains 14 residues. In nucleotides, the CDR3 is TGTGCCAGCAGCTTGGGACAGGGTCAAGAGACCCAGTACTTC. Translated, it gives CASSLGQGQETQYF. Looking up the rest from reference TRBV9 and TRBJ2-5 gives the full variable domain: DSGVTQTPKHLITATGQRVTLRCSPRSGDLSVYWYQQSLDQGLQFLIQYYNGEERAKGNILERFSAQQFPDLHSELNLSSLELGDSALYFCASSLGQGQETQYFGPGTRLLVL.

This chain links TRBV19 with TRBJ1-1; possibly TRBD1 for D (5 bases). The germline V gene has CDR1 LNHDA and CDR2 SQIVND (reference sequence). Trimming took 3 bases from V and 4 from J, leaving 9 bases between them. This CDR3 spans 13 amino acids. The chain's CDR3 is CASSILGGTEAFF. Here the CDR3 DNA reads TGTGCCAGTAGTATTCTGGGGGGCACTGAAGCTTTCTTT. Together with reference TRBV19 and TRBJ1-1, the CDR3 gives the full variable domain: DGGITQSPKYLFRKEGQNVTLSCEQNLNHDAMYWYRQDPGQGLRLIYYSQIVNDFQKGDIAEGYSVSREKKESFPLTVTSAQKNPTAFYLCASSILGGTEAFFGQGTRLTVV.

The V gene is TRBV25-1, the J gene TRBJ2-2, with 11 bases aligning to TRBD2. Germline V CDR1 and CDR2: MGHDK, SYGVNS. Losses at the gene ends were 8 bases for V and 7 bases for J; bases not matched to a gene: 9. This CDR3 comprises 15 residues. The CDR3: CASASGRFYGGELFF. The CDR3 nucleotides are TGTGCCAGCGCTAGCGGGAGGTTTTATGGCGGGGAGCTGTTTTTT.

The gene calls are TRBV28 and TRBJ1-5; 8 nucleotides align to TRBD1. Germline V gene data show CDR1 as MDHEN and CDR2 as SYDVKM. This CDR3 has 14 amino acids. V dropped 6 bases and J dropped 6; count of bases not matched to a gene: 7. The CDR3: CASRRDRSVQPQHF. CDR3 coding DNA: TGTGCCAGCAGGCGGGACAGGAGTGTTCAGCCCCAGCATTTT.

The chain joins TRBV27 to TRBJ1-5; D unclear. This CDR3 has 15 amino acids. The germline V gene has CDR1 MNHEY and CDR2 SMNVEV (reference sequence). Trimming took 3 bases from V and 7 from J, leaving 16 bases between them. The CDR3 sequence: CASSFPRRVGQPQHF. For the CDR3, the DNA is TGTGCCAGCAGTTTCCCTCGGAGGGTTGGGCAGCCCCAGCATTTT.

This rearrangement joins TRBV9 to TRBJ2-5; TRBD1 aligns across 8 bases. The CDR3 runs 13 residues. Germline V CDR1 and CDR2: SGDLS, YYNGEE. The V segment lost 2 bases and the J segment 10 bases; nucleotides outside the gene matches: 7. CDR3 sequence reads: CASSVTGVGGQYF. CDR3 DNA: TGTGCCAGCAGCGTGACAGGGGTGGGGGGCCAGTACTTC.

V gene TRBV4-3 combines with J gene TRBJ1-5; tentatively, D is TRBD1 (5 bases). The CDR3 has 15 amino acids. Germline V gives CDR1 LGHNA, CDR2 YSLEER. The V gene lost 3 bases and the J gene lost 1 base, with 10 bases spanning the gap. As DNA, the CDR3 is TGCGCCAGCAGCCAGGATCGACAGAGCAATCAGCCCCAGCATTTT. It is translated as CASSQDRQSNQPQHF.

The CDR3 is CASSRTSTQYF. Written as DNA, the CDR3 is TGTGCCAGCAGCCGAACTAGTACCCAGTACTTC. This chain uses TRBV5-6 with TRBJ2-5, with D possibly matching TRBD2 (5 bases). Looked up from germline, CDR1 is SGHDT and CDR2 is YYEEEE. This CDR3 is built from 11 residues. The V end lost 4 bases, the J end lost 8 bases, and 9 bases lay between the germline ends.

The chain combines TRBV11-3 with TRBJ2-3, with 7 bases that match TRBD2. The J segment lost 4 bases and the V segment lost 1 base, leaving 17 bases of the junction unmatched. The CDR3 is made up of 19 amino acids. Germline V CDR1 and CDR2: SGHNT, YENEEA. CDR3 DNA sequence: TGTGCCAGCAGCTTAGGTTTTCTTTCTGCGGGAGAAGAGTCAGATACGCAGTATTTT. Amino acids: CASSLGFLSAGEESDTQYF.

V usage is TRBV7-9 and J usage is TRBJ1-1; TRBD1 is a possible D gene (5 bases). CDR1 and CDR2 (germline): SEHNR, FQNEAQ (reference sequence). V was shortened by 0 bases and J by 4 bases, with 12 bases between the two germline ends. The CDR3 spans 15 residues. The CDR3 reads CASSLAQGWSTEAFF. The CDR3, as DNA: TGTGCCAGCAGCTTAGCGCAGGGATGGAGCACTGAAGCTTTCTTT. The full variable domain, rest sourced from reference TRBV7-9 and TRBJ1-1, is DTGVSQNPRHKITKRGQNVTFRCDPISEHNRLYWYRQTLGQGPEFLTYFQNEAQLEKSRLLSDRFSAERPKGSFSTLEIQRTEQGDSAMYLCASSLAQGWSTEAFFGQGTRLTVV.

The CDR3, as DNA: TGTGCCAGCAGCCAAGAGCCAGCGGGAGCCATTGAAGCTTTCTTT. The encoded protein is CASSQEPAGAIEAFF. This chain connects TRBV3-1 (or the pseudogene TRBV3-2) to TRBJ1-1; no reliable D call. The germline V gene encodes CDR1 LGHDT and CDR2 YNNKEL (reference sequence). The CDR3 covers 15 residues. The V and J ends lost 0 bases and 7 bases respectively, with 15 bases between them.

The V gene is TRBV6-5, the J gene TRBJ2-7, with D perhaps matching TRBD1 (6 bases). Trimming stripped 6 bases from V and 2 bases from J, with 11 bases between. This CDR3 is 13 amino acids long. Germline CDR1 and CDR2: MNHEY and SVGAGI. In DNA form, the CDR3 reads TGTGCCAGCAGAGACAGGCTGACCTACGAGCAGTACTTC. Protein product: CASRDRLTYEQYF.

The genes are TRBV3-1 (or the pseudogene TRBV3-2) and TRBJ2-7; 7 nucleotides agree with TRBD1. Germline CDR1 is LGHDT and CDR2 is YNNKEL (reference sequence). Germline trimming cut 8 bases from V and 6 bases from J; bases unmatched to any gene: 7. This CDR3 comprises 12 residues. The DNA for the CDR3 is TGTGCCAGCCGCGACAGGGTTAGCGAGCAGTACTTC. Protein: CASRDRVSEQYF.

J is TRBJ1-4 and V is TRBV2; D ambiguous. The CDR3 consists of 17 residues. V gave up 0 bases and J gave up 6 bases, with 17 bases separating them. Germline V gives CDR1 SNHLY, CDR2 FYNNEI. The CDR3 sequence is CASSEAPQLATYEKLFF. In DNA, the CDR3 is TGTGCCAGCAGTGAAGCGCCACAGCTCGCGACCTATGAAAAACTGTTTTTT.

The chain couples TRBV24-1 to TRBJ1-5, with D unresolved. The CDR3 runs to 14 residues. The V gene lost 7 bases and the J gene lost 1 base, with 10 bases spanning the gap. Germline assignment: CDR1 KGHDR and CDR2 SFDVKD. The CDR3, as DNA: TGTGCCACCAGGGCCAGCGGAAGCAATCAGCCCCAGCATTTT. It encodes CATRASGSNQPQHF.

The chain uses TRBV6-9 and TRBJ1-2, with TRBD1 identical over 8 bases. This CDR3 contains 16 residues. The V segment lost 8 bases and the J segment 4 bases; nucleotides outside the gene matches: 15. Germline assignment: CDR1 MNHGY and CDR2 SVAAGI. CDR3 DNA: TGTGCCAGCCCAAGCAGGGGGCATGAGGAGAGCTATGGCTACACCTTC. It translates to CASPSRGHEESYGYTF.

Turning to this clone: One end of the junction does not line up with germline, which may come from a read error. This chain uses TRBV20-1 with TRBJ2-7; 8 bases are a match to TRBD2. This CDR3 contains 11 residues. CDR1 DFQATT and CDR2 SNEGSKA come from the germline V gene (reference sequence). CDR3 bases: TGCAGTGCTAGAGGAGCGGGAGTCATGAACTTC. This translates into CSARGAGVMNF.

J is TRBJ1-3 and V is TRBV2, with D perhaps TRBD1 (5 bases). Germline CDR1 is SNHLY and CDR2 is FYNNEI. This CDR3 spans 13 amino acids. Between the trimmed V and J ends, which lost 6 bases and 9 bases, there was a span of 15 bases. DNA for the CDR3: TGTGCCAGCAGGGGGGGGTACATTGGCACCATATATTTT. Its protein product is CASRGGYIGTIYF.

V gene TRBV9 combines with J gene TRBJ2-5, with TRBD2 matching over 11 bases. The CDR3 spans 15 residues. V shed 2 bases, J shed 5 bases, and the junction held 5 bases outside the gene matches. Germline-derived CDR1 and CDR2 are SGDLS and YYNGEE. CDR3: CASSVSGGALETQYF. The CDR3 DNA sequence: TGTGCCAGCAGCGTTAGCGGGGGGGCTCTCGAGACCCAGTACTTC.

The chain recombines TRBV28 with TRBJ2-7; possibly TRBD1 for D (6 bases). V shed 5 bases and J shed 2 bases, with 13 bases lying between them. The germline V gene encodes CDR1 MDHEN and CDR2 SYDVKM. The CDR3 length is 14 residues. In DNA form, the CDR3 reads TGTGCCAGCAGTCTCGGGACACCCCCCTACGAGCAGTACTTC. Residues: CASSLGTPPYEQYF.

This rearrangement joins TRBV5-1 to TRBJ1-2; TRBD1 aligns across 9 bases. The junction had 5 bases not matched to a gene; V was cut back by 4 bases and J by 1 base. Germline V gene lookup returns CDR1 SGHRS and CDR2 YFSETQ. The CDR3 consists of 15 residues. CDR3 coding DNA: TGCGCCAGCAGCCAACAGGGGGCGAATAACTATGGCTACACCTTC. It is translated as CASSQQGANNYGYTF.

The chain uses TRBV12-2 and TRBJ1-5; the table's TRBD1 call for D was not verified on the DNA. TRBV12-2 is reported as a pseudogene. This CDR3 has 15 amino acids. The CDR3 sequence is CASRLPTGHNQPQHF. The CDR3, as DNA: TGTGCAAGTCGCTTACCGACAGGGCACAATCAGCCCCAGCATTTT.

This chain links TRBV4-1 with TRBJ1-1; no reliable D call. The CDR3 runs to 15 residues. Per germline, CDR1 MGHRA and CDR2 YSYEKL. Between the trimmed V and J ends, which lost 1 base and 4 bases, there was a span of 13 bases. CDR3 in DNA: TGCGCCAGCAGCCAAGGTCCAGGAATGGGCACTGAAGCTTTCTTT. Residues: CASSQGPGMGTEAFF.

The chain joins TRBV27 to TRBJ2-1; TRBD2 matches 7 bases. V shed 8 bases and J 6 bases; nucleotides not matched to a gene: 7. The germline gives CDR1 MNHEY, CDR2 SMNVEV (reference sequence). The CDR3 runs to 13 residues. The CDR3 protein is CASGGGRGNEQFF. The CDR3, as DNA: TGTGCCAGCGGGGGAGGGAGGGGCAATGAGCAGTTCTTC.

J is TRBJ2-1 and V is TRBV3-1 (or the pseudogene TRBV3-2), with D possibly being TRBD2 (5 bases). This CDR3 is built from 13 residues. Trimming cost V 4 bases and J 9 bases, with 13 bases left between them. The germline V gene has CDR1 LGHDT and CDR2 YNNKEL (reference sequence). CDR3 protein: CASSPNPRAEQFF. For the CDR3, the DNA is TGTGCCAGCAGCCCGAACCCGAGGGCTGAGCAGTTCTTC.

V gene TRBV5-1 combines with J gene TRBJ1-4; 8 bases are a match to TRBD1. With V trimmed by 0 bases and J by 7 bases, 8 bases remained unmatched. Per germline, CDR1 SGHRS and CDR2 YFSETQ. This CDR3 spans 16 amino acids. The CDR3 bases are TGCGCCAGCAGCTTGGGCCCCAGGGGGCGCGGTGAAAAACTGTTTTTT. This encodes CASSLGPRGRGEKLFF.

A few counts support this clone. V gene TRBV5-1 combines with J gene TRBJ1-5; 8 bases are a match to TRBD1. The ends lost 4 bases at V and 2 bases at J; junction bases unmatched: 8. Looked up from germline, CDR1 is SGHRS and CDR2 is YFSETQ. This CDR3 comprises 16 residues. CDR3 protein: CASSPGQVKGNQPQHF. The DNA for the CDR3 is TGCGCCAGCAGCCCGGGACAGGTAAAGGGCAATCAGCCCCAGCATTTT.

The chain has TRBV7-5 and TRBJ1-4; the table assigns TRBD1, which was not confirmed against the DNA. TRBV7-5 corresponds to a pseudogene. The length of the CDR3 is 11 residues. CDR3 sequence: CARRQGQSLFF. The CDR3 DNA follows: TGTGCCAGAAGGCAGGGACAGTCGCTGTTTTTT.

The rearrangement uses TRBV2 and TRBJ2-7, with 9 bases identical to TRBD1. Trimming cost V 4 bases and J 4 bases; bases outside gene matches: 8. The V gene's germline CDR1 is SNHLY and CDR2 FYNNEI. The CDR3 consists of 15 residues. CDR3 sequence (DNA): TGTGCCAGCAGTGTCGGGGGACAGGGTATGTACGAGCAGTACTTC. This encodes CASSVGGQGMYEQYF.